The rows below give T cell receptor beta chains drawn from one sample of a study of shared clonotypes between healthy human individuals. Sequencing was performed with immunoSEQ multiplex PCR; in TCRdb, only in-frame clones are kept and a portion is missing. The data hold approximately 2,000,000 clones, with roughly 95% observed a single time. The sample consisted of naive CD8+ T cells from PBMCs. Receptors were obtained from a man between 18 and 35 years old in good health. Some clones in this sample may be carry-over from other donors' samples. The CDR3 runs from the conserved cysteine through the conserved F or W. D genes are given only for firm matches. The size of a clone is reported for some rows only, either as once, few or many, or as a class for expanded clones.

size	V	D	J	CDR3	DNA
once	TRBV28	.	TRBJ2-6	CASSPAQYVGPGANVLTF	TGTGCCAGCAGTCCAGCCCAGTACGTAGGCCCCGGGGCCAACGTCCTGACTTTC
.	TRBV19	.	TRBJ2-3	CASSIEKVTDTQYF	TGTGCCAGTAGTATAGAGAAAGTCACAGATACGCAGTATTTT
.	TRBV29-1	.	TRBJ2-2	CSVVIGTGELFF	TGCAGCGTTGTAATTGGGACCGGGGAGCTGTTTTTT
few	TRBV4-1	.	TRBJ1-1	CASSQDLTVWVAFF	TGCGCCAGCAGCCAAGATTTAACCGTGTGGGTAGCTTTCTTT
.	TRBV28	.	TRBJ2-7	CASKDWGYEQYF	TGTGCCAGCAAGGACTGGGGCTACGAGCAGTACTTC
.	TRBV9	.	TRBJ1-1	CASSVGGTEAFF	TGTGCCAGCAGCGTAGGGGGAACTGAAGCTTTCTTT
.	TRBV6-6	TRBD1	TRBJ2-7	CASSYQGQGFGQYF	TGTGCCAGCAGTTACCAGGGACAGGGGTTTGGGCAGTACTTC
.	TRBV27	.	TRBJ2-7	CASSLVWGYEQYF	TGTGCCAGCAGTTTGGTGTGGGGCTACGAGCAGTACTTC
.	TRBV4-1	TRBD1	TRBJ2-7	CASSLRQGSYEQYF	TGCGCCAGCAGCCTACGACAGGGAAGTTACGAGCAGTACTTC
.	TRBV10-3	.	TRBJ1-2	CAIRETHNYGYTF	TGTGCCATCAGGGAGACACACAACTATGGCTACACCTTC
.	TRBV11-2	TRBD1	TRBJ1-1	CASSLAQGGTEAFF	TGTGCCAGCAGCTTAGCCCAGGGGGGGACCGAAGCTTTCTTT
.	TRBV25-1	.	TRBJ2-7	CASSGAYEQYF	TGTGCCAGCAGTGGGGCCTACGAGCAGTACTTC
once	TRBV27	TRBD2	TRBJ2-1	CASSLSGGGGNEQFF	TGTGCCAGCAGTTTATCTGGCGGGGGTGGGAATGAGCAGTTCTTC
.	TRBV6-5	.	TRBJ2-1	CASSPYRYGDEQFF	TGTGCCAGCAGTCCTTACAGGTATGGCGATGAGCAGTTCTTC
.	TRBV18	.	TRBJ2-7	CASSPPKGNGIDYEQYF	TGTGCCAGCTCACCACCGAAGGGCAATGGGATCGACTACGAGCAGTACTTC
.	TRBV4-1	.	TRBJ2-1	CASQRESSYNEQFF	TGCGCCAGTCAAAGGGAGAGCTCCTACAATGAGCAGTTCTTC
.	TRBV19	TRBD1	TRBJ2-1	CASSIPGTALRYNEQFF	TGTGCCAGTAGTATTCCTGGGACAGCTCTTAGGTACAATGAGCAGTTCTTC
.	TRBV19	.	TRBJ1-4	CASSTRALRGEKLFF	TGTGCCAGTAGTACCAGGGCCCTAAGGGGTGAAAAACTGTTTTTT
.	TRBV27	.	TRBJ2-7	CASSLGQTYEQYF	TGTGCCAGCAGTTTGGGGCAGACATACGAGCAGTACTTC
.	TRBV19	.	TRBJ2-1	CASSIDRGGYNEQFF	TGTGCCAGTAGTATCGACCGGGGAGGCTACAATGAGCAGTTCTTC
.	TRBV11-2	TRBD1	TRBJ1-2	CASSPLGGGSDGYTF	TGTGCCAGCAGCCCGTTGGGAGGGGGCTCGGATGGCTACACCTTC
few	TRBV28	.	TRBJ1-1	CASSPLSRGAPEAFF	TGTGCCAGCAGTCCACTGTCCAGGGGCGCCCCTGAAGCTTTCTTT
.	TRBV5-6	.	TRBJ2-7	CASSLGGDNLYEQYF	TGTGCCAGCAGCTTAGGGGGGGACAACTTATACGAGCAGTACTTC
few	TRBV13	.	TRBJ1-1	CASSRGVNTEAFF	TGTGCCAGCAGCCGAGGGGTGAACACTGAAGCTTTCTTT
.	TRBV7-9	.	TRBJ2-7	CASSSQYYEQYF	TGTGCCAGCAGCTCCCAGTACTACGAGCAGTACTTC
.	TRBV7-3	.	TRBJ2-1	CASSAQGLEQFF	TGTGCCAGCAGCGCACAGGGCCTTGAGCAGTTCTTC
.	TRBV7-9	.	TRBJ2-4	CASSLVSRKNIQYF	TGTGCCAGCAGCTTAGTTTCTAGAAAAAACATTCAGTACTTC
.	TRBV7-9	.	TRBJ2-1	CASSLAKSVPYNEQFF	TGTGCCAGCAGCTTAGCGAAGAGCGTGCCCTACAATGAGCAGTTCTTC
.	TRBV29-1	.	TRBJ2-7	CSVALTAYEQYF	TGCAGCGTTGCCCTTACGGCCTACGAGCAGTACTTC
.	TRBV4-1	.	TRBJ1-5	CASSQDSLNQPQHF	TGCGCCAGCAGCCAAGACAGCCTCAATCAGCCCCAGCATTTT